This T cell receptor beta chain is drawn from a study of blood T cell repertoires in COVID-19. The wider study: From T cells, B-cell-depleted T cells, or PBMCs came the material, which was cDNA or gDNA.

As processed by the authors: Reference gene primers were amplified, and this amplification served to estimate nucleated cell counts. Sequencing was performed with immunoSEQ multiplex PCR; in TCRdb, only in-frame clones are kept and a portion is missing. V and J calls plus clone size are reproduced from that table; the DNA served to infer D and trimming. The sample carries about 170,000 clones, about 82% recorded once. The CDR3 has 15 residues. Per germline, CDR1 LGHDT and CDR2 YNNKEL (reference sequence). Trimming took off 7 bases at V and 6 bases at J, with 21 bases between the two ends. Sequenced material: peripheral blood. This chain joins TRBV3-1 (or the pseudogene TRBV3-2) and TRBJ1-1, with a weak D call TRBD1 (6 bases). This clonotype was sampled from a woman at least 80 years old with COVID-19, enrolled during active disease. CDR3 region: CASNPGQRGMAEAFF. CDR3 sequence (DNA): TGTGCCAGCAACCCCGGACAGCGGGGGATGGCTGAAGCTTTCTTT.